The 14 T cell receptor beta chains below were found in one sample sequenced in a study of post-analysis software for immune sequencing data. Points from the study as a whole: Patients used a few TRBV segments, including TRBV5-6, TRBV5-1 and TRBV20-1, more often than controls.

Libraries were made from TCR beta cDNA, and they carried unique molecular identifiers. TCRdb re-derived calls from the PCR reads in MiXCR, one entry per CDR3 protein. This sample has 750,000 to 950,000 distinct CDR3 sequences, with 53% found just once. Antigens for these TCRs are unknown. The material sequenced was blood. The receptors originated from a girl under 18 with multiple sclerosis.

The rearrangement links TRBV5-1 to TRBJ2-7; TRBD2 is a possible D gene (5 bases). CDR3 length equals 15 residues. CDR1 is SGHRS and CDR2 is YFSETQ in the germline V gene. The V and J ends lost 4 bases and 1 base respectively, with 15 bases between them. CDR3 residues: CASSIREGISYEQYF. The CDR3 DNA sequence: TGCGCCAGCAGCATCCGGGAAGGGATTTCCTACGAGCAGTACTTC.

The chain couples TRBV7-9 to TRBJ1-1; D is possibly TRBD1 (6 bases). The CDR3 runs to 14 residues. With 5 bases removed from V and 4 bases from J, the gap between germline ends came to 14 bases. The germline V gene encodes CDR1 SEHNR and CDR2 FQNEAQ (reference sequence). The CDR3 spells CASSRGAVGTEAFF. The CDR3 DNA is TGTGCCAGCAGCCGGGGGGCGGTGGGCACTGAAGCTTTCTTT.

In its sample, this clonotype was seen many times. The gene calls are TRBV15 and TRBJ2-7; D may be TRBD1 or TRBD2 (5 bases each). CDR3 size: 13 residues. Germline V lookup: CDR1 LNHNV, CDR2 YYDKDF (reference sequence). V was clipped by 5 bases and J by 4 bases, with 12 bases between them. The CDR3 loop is CATSDWGKYEQYF. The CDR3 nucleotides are TGTGCCACCAGCGATTGGGGGAAATACGAGCAGTACTTC.

The CDR3 is CATSRDLGQERQYF. The CDR3 coding sequence is TGTGCCACCAGCAGAGATCTAGGACAGGAACGGCAGTACTTC. The chain joins TRBV15 to TRBJ2-7; 7 bases are a match to TRBD1. Germline V CDR1 and CDR2: LNHNV, YYDKDF (reference sequence). V gave up 0 bases and J gave up 9 bases; unmatched junction bases: 8. The CDR3 has 14 amino acids.

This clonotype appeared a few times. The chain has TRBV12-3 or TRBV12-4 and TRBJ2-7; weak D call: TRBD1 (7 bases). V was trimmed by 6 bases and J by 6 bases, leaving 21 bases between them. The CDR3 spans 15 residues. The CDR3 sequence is CASSPRQGPAGEQYF. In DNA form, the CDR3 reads TGTGCCAGCAGCCCAAGACAGGGCCCAGCGGGCGAGCAGTACTTC.

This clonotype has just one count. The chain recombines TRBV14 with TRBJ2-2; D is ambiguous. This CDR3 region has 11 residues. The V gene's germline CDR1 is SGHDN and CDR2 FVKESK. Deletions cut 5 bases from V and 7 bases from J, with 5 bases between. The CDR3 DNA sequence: TGTGCCAGCAGCTCATTCGGGGAGCTGTTTTTT. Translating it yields CASSSFGELFF.

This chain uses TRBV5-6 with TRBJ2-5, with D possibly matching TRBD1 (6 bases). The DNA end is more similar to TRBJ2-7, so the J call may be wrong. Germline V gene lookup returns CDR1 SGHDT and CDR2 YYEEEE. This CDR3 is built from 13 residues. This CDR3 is CASSLTGCGEQYF. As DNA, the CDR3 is TGTGCCAGCAGCTTGACAGGGTGCGGCGAGCAGTACTTC.

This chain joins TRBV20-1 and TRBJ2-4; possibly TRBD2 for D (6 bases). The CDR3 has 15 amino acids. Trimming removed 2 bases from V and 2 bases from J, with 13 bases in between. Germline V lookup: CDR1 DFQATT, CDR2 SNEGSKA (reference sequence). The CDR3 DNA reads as TGCAGTGCTAGACCCCGTGGGAGGTCCAAAAACATTCAGTACTTC. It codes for CSARPRGRSKNIQYF.

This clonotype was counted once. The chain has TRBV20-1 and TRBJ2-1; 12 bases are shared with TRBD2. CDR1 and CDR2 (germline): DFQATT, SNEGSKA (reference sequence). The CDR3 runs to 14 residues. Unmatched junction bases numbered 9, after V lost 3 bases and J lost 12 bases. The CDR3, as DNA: TGCAGTGCTAGGGCGACTAGCGGGAGTTCTTTGCAGTTCTTC. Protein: CSARATSGSSLQFF.

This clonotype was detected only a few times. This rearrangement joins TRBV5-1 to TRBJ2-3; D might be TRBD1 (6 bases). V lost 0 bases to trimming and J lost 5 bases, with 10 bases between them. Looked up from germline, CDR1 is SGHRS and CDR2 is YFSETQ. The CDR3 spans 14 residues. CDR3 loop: CASSLGQEQDTQYF. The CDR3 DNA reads TGCGCCAGCAGCTTGGGACAGGAGCAAGATACGCAGTATTTT.

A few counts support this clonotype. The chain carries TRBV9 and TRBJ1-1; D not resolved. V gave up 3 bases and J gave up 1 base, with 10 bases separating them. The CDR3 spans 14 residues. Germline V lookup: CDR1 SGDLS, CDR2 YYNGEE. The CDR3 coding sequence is TGTGCCAGCAGCGCGGACGGCCGGAACACTGAAGCTTTCTTT. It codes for CASSADGRNTEAFF.

Here the CDR3 reads CASSQDGASGANVLTF. Here the CDR3 DNA reads TGCGCCAGCAGCCAAGATGGGGCTTCGGGGGCCAACGTCCTGACTTTC. The rearrangement uses TRBV4-1 and TRBJ2-6; possible D gene TRBD1, 5 bases. V shed 0 bases and J shed 4 bases, with 10 bases lying between them. In germline, CDR1 is MGHRA, CDR2 YSYEKL. The CDR3 totals 16 residues.

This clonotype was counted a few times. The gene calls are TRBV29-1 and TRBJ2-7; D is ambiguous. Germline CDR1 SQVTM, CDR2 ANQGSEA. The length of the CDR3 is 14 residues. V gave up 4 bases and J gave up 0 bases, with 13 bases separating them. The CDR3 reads CSVGGNLGSYEQYF. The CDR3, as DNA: TGCAGCGTTGGCGGCAACCTCGGCTCCTACGAGCAGTACTTC.

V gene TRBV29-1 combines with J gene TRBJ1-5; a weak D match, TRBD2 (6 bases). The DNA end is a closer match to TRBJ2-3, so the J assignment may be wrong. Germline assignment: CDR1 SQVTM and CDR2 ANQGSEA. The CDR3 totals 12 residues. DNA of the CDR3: TGCAGCGTGTCGGAGGGCGGGCAGCCCCAGTATTTT. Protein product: CSVSEGGQPQYF.